This TCR beta chain was retrieved from a study of shared clonotypes between healthy human individuals. As for the study in general: In total, the donors were two women and a few men aged 18 to 49.

About this clone itself: The antigen remains unidentified.

Notes on the study in general: Across subsets, estimated richness was generally greater for naive than for memory populations. Some naive CD4 clonotypes, about 5%, turned up in common across a handful of donors.

Sequenced by immunoSEQ multiplex PCR; TCRdb stores in-frame clones only, minus some. The top ten clones hold 0.37% of a sample with 2 million to 2.5 million clones, around 92% of them seen once. The V end lost 0 bases, the J end lost 6 bases, and 9 bases lay between the germline ends. CDR3 size: 14 residues. Per germline, CDR1 SGHRS and CDR2 YFSETQ. This receptor was taken from a man between 18 and 35 years old in good health. Some clones in this sample may be carry-over from other donors' samples. The chain uses TRBV5-1 and TRBJ1-4, with a possible D match to TRBD1 (5 bases). Sequencing input: naive CD4+ T cells from PBMCs. Documented subset: CD45RA+ positively selected. CDR3 in DNA: TGCGCCAGCAGCTTGGGGCTGGGGGATGAAAAACTGTTTTTT. Translated: CASSLGLGDEKLFF.